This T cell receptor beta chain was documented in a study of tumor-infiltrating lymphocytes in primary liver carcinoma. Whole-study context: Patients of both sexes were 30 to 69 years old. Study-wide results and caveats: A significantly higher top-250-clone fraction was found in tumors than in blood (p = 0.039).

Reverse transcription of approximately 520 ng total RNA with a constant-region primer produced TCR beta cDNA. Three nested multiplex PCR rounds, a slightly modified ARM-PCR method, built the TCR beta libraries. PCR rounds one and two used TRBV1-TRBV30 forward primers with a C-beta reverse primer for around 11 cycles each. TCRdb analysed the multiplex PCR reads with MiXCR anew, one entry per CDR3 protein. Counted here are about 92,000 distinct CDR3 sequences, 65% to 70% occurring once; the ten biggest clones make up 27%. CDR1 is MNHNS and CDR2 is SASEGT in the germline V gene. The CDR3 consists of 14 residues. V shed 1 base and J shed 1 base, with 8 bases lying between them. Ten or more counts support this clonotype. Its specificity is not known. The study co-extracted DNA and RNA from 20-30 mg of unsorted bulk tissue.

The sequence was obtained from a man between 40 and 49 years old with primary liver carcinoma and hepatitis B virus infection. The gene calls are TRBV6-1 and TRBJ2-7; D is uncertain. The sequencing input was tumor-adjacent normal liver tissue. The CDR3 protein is CASSEGGFSYEQYF. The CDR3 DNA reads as TGTGCCAGCAGTGAAGGAGGATTTTCCTACGAGCAGTACTTC.